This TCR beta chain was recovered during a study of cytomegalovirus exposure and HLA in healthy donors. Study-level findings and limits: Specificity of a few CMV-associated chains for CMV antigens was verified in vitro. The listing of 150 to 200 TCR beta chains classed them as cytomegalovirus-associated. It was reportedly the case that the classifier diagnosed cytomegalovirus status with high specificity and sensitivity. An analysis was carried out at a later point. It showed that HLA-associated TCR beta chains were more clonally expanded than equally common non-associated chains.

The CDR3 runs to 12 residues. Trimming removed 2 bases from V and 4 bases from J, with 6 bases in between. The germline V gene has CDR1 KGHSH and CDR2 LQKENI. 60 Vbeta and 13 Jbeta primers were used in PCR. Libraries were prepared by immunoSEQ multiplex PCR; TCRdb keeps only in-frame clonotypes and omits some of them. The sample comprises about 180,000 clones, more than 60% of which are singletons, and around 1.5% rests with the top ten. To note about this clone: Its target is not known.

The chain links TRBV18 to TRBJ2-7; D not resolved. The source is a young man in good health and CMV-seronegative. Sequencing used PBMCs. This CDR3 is CASSPTQYEQYF. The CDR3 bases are TGTGCCAGCTCACCAACCCAGTACGAGCAGTACTTC.